One sample yielded the 11 T cell receptor beta chains listed below, sequenced in a study of type 1 regulatory T cells. Their target antigens are unknown. Each CDR3 protein gets one entry after TCRdb re-called the reads with MiXCR. The table lists about 68,000 distinct CDR3 sequences, 63% of them singletons. The sequenced sample consisted of cultured T cells, either the whole culture or a sorted T cell fraction (not recorded which). Subset of the sample: Tr1-enriched cell product generated in vitro against host alloantigens. The receptors originated from a human donor in good health.

V gene TRBV20-1 combines with J gene TRBJ2-6, with 7 bases matching TRBD2. Trimming removed 1 base from V and 1 base from J; junction bases left unmatched: 10. The germline gives CDR1 DFQATT, CDR2 SNEGSKA (reference sequence). The CDR3 covers 18 residues. CDR3 sequence: CSARVTTSRTSGANVLTF. In nucleotides, the CDR3 is TGCAGTGCTAGAGTGACGACTAGCAGGACGTCTGGGGCCAACGTCCTGACTTTC.

This clonotype turned up a few times. The genes are TRBV5-1 and TRBJ1-2; 7 bases match TRBD1. V gave up 4 bases and J gave up 4 bases; unmatched junction bases: 4. Per germline, CDR1 SGHRS and CDR2 YFSETQ. This CDR3 has 13 amino acids. CDR3 in DNA: TGCGCCAGCAGCCGGGACAGTCGCTATGGCTACACCTTC. It is translated as CASSRDSRYGYTF. Full variable domain (remainder filled in from reference TRBV5-1 and TRBJ1-2): KAGVTQTPRYLIKTRGQQVTLSCSPISGHRSVSWYQQTPGQGLQFLFEYFSETQRNKGNFPGRFSGRQFSNSRSEMNVSTLELGDSALYLCASSRDSRYGYTFGSGTRLTVV.

A remark on this clonotype: A read error may account for a junction end that differs from germline. V is TRBV12-3 or TRBV12-4 and J is TRBJ2-6; tentative D call: TRBD1 (6 bases). The CDR3 has 13 residues. The CDR3 region is CASGLIRGHVLTF. CDR3 in DNA: TGTGCCAGCGGTTTAATCAGGGGCCACGTCCTGACTTTC.

V usage is TRBV5-1 and J usage is TRBJ2-7; D is ambiguous. The CDR3 is 14 amino acids. V was trimmed by 1 base and J by 2 bases, leaving 10 bases between them. Germline values: CDR1 SGHRS, CDR2 YFSETQ. This chain's CDR3 is CASSLNQITYEQYF. CDR3 sequence (DNA): TGCGCCAGCAGCTTGAACCAGATTACCTACGAGCAGTACTTC.

The rearrangement links TRBV11-2 to TRBJ2-6; TRBD1 matches 10 bases. V lost 6 bases to trimming and J lost 0 bases; unmatched junction nucleotides: 8. The CDR3 extends over 18 amino acids. CDR1 is SGHAT, CDR2 FQNNGV, per germline. CDR3 in amino acids: CASRTGTGVFSGANVLTF. The CDR3 DNA follows: TGTGCCAGCAGAACCGGGACAGGGGTTTTCTCTGGGGCCAACGTCCTGACTTTC.

This clonotype was observed once. This sequence joins TRBV27 and TRBJ2-4, with 10 bases lining up with TRBD2. The V segment lost 5 bases and the J segment 7 bases; nucleotides outside the gene matches: 8. Germline lookup yields CDR1 MNHEY and CDR2 SMNVEV (reference sequence). The CDR3 runs 15 residues. The CDR3 region is CASSISGRAINIQYF. CDR3 nucleotides: TGTGCCAGCAGTATCAGCGGGAGGGCCATTAACATTCAGTACTTC.

This clonotype was recorded once. The rearrangement joins TRBV6-1 to TRBJ1-2; D gene unclear. Between the trimmed V and J ends, which lost 6 bases and 4 bases, there was a span of 9 bases. CDR1 and CDR2 (germline): MNHNS, SASEGT. This CDR3 spans 12 amino acids. The CDR3 region has the DNA TGTGCCAGCAGCCGGGGAGGCTATGGCTACACCTTC. Protein product: CASSRGGYGYTF.

This clonotype was seen a few times. The chain joins TRBV20-1 to TRBJ2-1; 9 nucleotides match TRBD1. The germline gives CDR1 DFQATT, CDR2 SNEGSKA (reference sequence). The ends lost 6 bases at V and 5 bases at J; junction bases unmatched: 11. The CDR3 runs to 15 residues. CDR3 sequence: CSALDRTGEHNEQFF. The CDR3 DNA reads TGCAGTGCCCTAGATAGGACAGGGGAGCACAATGAGCAGTTCTTC.

This clonotype has a handful of counts. This chain connects TRBV7-8 to TRBJ1-3; no clear D gene. The CDR3 consists of 15 residues. The V gene's germline CDR1 is SGHVS and CDR2 FQNEAQ. The V end was cut by 2 bases, the J end by 4 bases, with 12 bases between. The CDR3 nucleotides read TGTGCCAGCAGCTTATCCGAAGTTGGAGGAAACACCATATATTTT. It is translated as CASSLSEVGGNTIYF.

V gene TRBV7-8 combines with J gene TRBJ2-1; 11 bases fit TRBD2. Germline V gene sequence: CDR1 SGHVS, CDR2 FQNEAQ. J gave up 2 bases and V 8 bases, and 5 bases lay outside the gene matches. The CDR3 is made up of 15 amino acids. CDR3 residues: CASGIAGGAYNEQFF. Here the CDR3 DNA reads TGTGCCAGCGGGATAGCGGGAGGGGCCTACAATGAGCAGTTCTTC.

In this sample, this clonotype turned up a few times. The chain joins TRBV24-1 to TRBJ1-2; a weak D match, TRBD1 (5 bases). Germline CDR1 is KGHDR and CDR2 is SFDVKD. Trimming removed 7 bases from V and 7 bases from J, with 21 bases in between. The length of the CDR3 is 15 residues. CDR3 residues: CATRASGSPRGGYTF. DNA for the CDR3: TGTGCCACCAGGGCGTCCGGCAGCCCGAGGGGTGGCTACACCTTC.